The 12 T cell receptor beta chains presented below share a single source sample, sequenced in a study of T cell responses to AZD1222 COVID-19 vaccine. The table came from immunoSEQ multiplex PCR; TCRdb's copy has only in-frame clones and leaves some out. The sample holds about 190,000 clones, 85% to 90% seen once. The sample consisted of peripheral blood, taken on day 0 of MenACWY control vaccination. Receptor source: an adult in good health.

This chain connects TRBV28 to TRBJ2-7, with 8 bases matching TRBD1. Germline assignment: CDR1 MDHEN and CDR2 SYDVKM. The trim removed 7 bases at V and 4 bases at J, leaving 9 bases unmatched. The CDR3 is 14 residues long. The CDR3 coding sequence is TGTGCCAGCACCTCAGGGGGCGCGGGATACGAGCAGTACTTC. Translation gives CASTSGGAGYEQYF.

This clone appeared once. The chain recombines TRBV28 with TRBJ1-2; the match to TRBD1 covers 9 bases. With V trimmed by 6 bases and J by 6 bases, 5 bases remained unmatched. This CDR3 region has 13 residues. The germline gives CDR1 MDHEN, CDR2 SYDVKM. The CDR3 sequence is CASSSDRGDGYTF. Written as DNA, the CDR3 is TGTGCCAGCAGCTCAGACAGGGGGGATGGCTACACCTTC.

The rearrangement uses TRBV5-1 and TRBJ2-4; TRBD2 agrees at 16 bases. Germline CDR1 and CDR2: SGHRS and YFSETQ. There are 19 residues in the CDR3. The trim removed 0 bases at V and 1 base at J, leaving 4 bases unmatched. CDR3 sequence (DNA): TGCGCCAGCAGCTTGGTGGGACTAGCGGGGGGGCCCGCCAAAAACATTCAGTACTTC. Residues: CASSLVGLAGGPAKNIQYF.

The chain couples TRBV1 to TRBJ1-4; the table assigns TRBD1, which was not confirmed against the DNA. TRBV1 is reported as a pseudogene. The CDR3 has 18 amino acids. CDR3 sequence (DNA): TGCACCAGCAGCCAAGATGGACAGAGTCTCTCAACTAATGAAAAACTGTTTTTT. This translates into CTSSQDGQSLSTNEKLFF.

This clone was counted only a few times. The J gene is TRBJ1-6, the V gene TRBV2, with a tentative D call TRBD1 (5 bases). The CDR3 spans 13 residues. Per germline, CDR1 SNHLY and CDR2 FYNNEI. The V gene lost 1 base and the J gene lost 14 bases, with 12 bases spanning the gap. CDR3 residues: CASSEGEDSSLHF. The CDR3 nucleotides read TGTGCCAGCAGTGAAGGTGAAGACAGCTCCCTCCACTTT.

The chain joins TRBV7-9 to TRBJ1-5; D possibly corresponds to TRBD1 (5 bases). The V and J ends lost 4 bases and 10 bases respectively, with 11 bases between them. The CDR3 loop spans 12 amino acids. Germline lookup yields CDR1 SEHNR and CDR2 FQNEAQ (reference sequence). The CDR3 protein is CASSWGEYPQHF. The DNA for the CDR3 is TGTGCCAGCAGCTGGGGGGAATACCCCCAGCATTTT.

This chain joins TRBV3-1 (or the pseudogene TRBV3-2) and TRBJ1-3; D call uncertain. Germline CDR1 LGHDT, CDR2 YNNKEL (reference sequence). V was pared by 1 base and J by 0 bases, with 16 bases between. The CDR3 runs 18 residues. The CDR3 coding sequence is TGTGCCAGCAGCCAAGCCGTGGTATTCCGTATCTCTGGAAACACCATATATTTT. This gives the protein CASSQAVVFRISGNTIYF.

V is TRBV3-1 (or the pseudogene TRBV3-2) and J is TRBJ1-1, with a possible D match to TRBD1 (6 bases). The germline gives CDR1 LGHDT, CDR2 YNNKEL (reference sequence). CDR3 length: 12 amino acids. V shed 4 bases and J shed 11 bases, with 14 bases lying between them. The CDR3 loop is CASSLPQGVAFF. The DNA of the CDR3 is TGTGCCAGCAGCCTCCCACAGGGAGTCGCTTTCTTT.

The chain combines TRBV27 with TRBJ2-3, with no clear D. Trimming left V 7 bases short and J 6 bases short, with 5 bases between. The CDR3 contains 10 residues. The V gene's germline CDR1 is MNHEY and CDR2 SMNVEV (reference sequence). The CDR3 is CASIGDTQYF. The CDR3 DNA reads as TGTGCCAGCATAGGGGATACGCAGTATTTT.

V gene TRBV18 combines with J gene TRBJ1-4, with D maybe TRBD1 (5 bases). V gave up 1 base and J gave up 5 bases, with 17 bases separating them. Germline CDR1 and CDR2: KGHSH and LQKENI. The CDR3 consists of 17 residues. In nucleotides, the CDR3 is TGTGCCAGCTCACCACAGGCGAGCAGGGTCGGGAATGAAAAACTGTTTTTT. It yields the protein CASSPQASRVGNEKLFF.

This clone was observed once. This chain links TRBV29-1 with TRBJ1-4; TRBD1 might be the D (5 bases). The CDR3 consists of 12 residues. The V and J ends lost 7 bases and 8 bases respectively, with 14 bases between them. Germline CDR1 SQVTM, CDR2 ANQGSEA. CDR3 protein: CSALTQGEKLFF. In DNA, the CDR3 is TGCAGCGCCCTAACCCAGGGAGAAAAACTGTTTTTT.

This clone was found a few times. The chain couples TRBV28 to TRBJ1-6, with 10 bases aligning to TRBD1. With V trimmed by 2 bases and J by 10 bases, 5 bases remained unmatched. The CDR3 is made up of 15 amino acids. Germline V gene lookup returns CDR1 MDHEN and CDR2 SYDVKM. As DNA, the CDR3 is TGTGCCAGCAGTTTACGGACAGGGGGAGGGTCACCCCTCCACTTT. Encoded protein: CASSLRTGGGSPLHF.